This T cell receptor (beta chain) was identified in a study of cytomegalovirus exposure and HLA in healthy donors. Generated by immunoSEQ multiplex PCR, the TCRdb table keeps only in-frame clones and is missing some. The table lists just over 65,000 clones, approximately 96% of them singletons. V lost 2 bases, J lost 5 bases, and 9 bases stayed unmatched. The CDR3 loop spans 16 amino acids. Germline V gene data show CDR1 as LNHDA and CDR2 as SQIVND (reference sequence). V and J are TRBV19 and TRBJ1-1; TRBD1 matches 9 bases. This TCR was recovered from a woman aged 18-30 years in good health and CMV-seropositive. Source material: PBMCs. In DNA form, the CDR3 reads TGTGCCAGTAGTATAAAGGCTGGGACAGGGTCTACTGAAGCTTTCTTT. Translating it yields CASSIKAGTGSTEAFF.